This T cell receptor (beta chain) came from a study of cytomegalovirus exposure and HLA in healthy donors. Though probably carrying unrecorded immune exposures, donors were nominally healthy at sampling. Notes on the study in general: Solely CMV serostatus was available to characterize immune exposure. Associated with cytomegalovirus, according to the listing, were some 180 TCR beta chains. In an earlier analysis, about 87% or about 30%: the productive usage of most TCR beta V segments.

Amplification used 60 Vbeta primers and 13 Jbeta primers. Clones were sequenced by immunoSEQ multiplex PCR, and TCRdb holds only the in-frame ones, with some missing. The sample yields more than 80,000 clones, 78% seen once. The CDR3 runs to 14 residues. Germline-derived CDR1 and CDR2 are SQVTM and ANQGSEA. The V gene lost 5 bases and the J gene lost 4 bases, with 15 bases spanning the gap. Turning to this clone: No antigen is known for it.

The material sequenced was PBMCs. The chain carries TRBV29-1 and TRBJ2-1; possible D gene TRBD1, 5 bases. This TCR was sampled from a man aged 18 to 30 in good health and CMV-seropositive. The CDR3 reads CSVIRETVYNEQFF. The DNA for the CDR3 is TGCAGCGTTATAAGAGAGACAGTTTACAATGAGCAGTTCTTC.